These 23 T cell receptor beta chains were all obtained from the same sample, sequenced in a study of Graves' ophthalmopathy and Graves' hyperthyroidism. Beta-chain TCR CDR3 regions were amplified from RNA transcripts. HTBI primers served in a first-round RT-PCR, which a second-round multiplex PCR followed. TCRdb analysed the multiplex PCR reads with MiXCR anew, one entry per CDR3 protein. In the table there are 200,000 to 250,000 distinct CDR3 sequences, over 25% of which are singletons. The specimen sequenced was peripheral blood. The source is a man in his fifties with Graves' ophthalmopathy.

The rearrangement links TRBV6-1 to TRBJ2-7; TRBD1 agrees at 7 bases. The length of the CDR3 is 14 residues. Germline-derived CDR1 and CDR2 are MNHNS and SASEGT. The V gene end was trimmed by 4 bases and the J gene end by 3 bases; junction bases not matched to a gene: 6. The DNA for the CDR3 is TGTGCCAGCAGTGCGGACAGGACGAACTACGAGCAGTACTTC. Its protein product is CASSADRTNYEQYF.

Ten or more counts support this clonotype. This chain joins TRBV14 and TRBJ1-2, with 8 bases matching TRBD1. The germline CDR1 and CDR2 sequences are SGHDN and FVKESK. CDR3 length: 14 amino acids. Trimming at V came to 1 base and at J to 5 bases, leaving 3 bases not matched to a gene. The CDR3 DNA is TGTGCCAGCAGCCAAGCCGGACAGGGTTATGGCTACACCTTC. Encoded protein: CASSQAGQGYGYTF.

V gene TRBV6-2 or TRBV6-3 combines with J gene TRBJ1-6, with D tentatively TRBD1 (6 bases). The CDR3 spans 13 residues. V lost 5 bases to trimming and J lost 8 bases, with 10 bases between them. The germline V gene encodes CDR1 MNHEY and CDR2 SVGEGT. This chain's CDR3 is CASSATGYSPLHF. The CDR3 coding sequence is TGTGCCAGCAGTGCCACAGGGTATTCACCCCTCCACTTT.

This clonotype was seen a few times. This rearrangement joins TRBV19 to TRBJ1-1; D is unresolved. Germline V gene lookup returns CDR1 LNHDA and CDR2 SQIVND (reference sequence). Trimming left V 4 bases short and J 4 bases short, with 13 bases between. The CDR3 spans 14 residues. This chain's CDR3 is CASSTHNTVTEAFF. The CDR3 coding sequence is TGTGCCAGTAGTACCCATAACACGGTCACTGAAGCTTTCTTT.

The chain employs TRBV12-3 or TRBV12-4 and TRBJ1-1; D is possibly TRBD1 (5 bases). This CDR3 has 12 amino acids. V lost 2 bases and J 10 bases, leaving 11 bases between the germline ends. The CDR3 DNA follows: TGTGCCAGCAGTTTACCGGTCGGGGGAGCTTTCTTT. Translating gives CASSLPVGGAFF.

This clonotype was detected ten times or more. The rearrangement joins TRBV7-9 to TRBJ2-5; D possibly corresponds to TRBD2 (5 bases). This CDR3 contains 15 residues. V was clipped by 3 bases and J by 3 bases, with 14 bases between them. Germline V gene sequence: CDR1 SEHNR, CDR2 FQNEAQ (reference sequence). The CDR3 DNA is TGTGCCAGCAGCTTCCTCCGGGGTGGGGAAGAGACCCAGTACTTC. Translating it yields CASSFLRGGEETQYF. The variable domain in full, completed from reference TRBV7-9 and TRBJ2-5, reads DTGVSQNPRHKITKRGQNVTFRCDPISEHNRLYWYRQTLGQGPEFLTYFQNEAQLEKSRLLSDRFSAERPKGSFSTLEIQRTEQGDSAMYLCASSFLRGGEETQYFGPGTRLLVL.

The V and J genes are TRBV6-1 and TRBJ2-2; D not certain. V was shortened by 3 bases and J by 1 base, with 6 bases between the two germline ends. The CDR3 loop spans 14 amino acids. Germline lookup yields CDR1 MNHNS and CDR2 SASEGT. The CDR3 is CASSDYQNTGELFF. The CDR3 nucleotides read TGTGCCAGCAGTGACTACCAGAACACCGGGGAGCTGTTTTTT.

There are many counts of this clonotype. The chain couples TRBV5-5 to TRBJ2-5; D is unresolved. This CDR3 comprises 13 residues. With 1 base removed from V and 3 bases from J, the gap between germline ends came to 7 bases. Germline CDR1 and CDR2: SGHKS and YYEKEE (reference sequence). DNA of the CDR3: TGTGCCAGCAGCTTGTACAGAGAAGAGACCCAGTACTTC. It specifies CASSLYREETQYF.

This clonotype has just one count. The chain is built from TRBV12-3 or TRBV12-4 and TRBJ2-7; a possible D gene is TRBD2 (6 bases). This CDR3 contains 14 residues. V was pared by 2 bases and J by 6 bases, with 14 bases between. The CDR3 spells CASSLSPSVGEQYF. CDR3 DNA sequence: TGTGCCAGCAGTTTAAGCCCTAGCGTCGGCGAGCAGTACTTC.

This clonotype was detected many times. The chain combines TRBV6-5 with TRBJ2-7; 9 bases line up with TRBD1. The germline gives CDR1 MNHEY, CDR2 SVGAGI. This CDR3 has 13 residues. With 7 bases clipped from V and 3 bases from J, the junction kept 4 bases outside the gene matches. The DNA for the CDR3 is TGTGCCAGCAAACAGGGGGCGGGCTACGAGCAGTACTTC. The encoded protein is CASKQGAGYEQYF.

This clonotype occurred many times. V gene TRBV9 combines with J gene TRBJ1-6; the D is unclear. V was cut by 0 bases and J by 7 bases, with 11 bases left in between. Germline-derived CDR1 and CDR2 are SGDLS and YYNGEE. The CDR3 totals 15 residues. This chain's CDR3 is CASSVETGLNSPLHF. The DNA for the CDR3 is TGTGCCAGCAGCGTAGAAACGGGTTTGAATTCACCCCTCCACTTT.

V gene TRBV7-2 combines with J gene TRBJ2-2; D remains ambiguous. V was trimmed by 5 bases and J by 5 bases, leaving 9 bases between them. The CDR3 is 13 amino acids. CDR1 and CDR2 (germline): SGHTA, FQGNSA. This CDR3 is CASSPVLTGELFF. The CDR3 DNA reads TGTGCCAGCAGCCCAGTACTAACCGGGGAGCTGTTTTTT.

This clonotype was counted many times. The chain recombines TRBV12-3 or TRBV12-4 with TRBJ1-2; no definite D call. V was trimmed by 3 bases and J by 4 bases, leaving 9 bases between them. The CDR3 has 13 residues. CDR3: CASSLAASYGYTF. The CDR3 DNA reads TGTGCCAGCAGTTTGGCAGCAAGCTATGGCTACACCTTC.

This clonotype was counted at least ten times. The rearrangement joins TRBV20-1 to TRBJ2-7; 9 bases fit TRBD1. Germline CDR1 reads DFQATT; CDR2 reads SNEGSKA (reference sequence). The trim removed 1 base at V and 4 bases at J, leaving 5 bases unmatched. CDR3 length equals 14 residues. The CDR3 DNA follows: TGCAGTGCTAGAGGAGACAGGGGGGGTTACGAGCAGTACTTC. Translation gives CSARGDRGGYEQYF.

This clonotype was seen at least ten times. CDR3 amino acids: CASSAPRGASSQETQYF. The CDR3 nucleotides read TGTGCCAGCAGCGCTCCCCGAGGGGCTAGCAGCCAAGAGACCCAGTACTTC. The J gene is TRBJ2-5, the V gene TRBV7-9; the D gene could be TRBD1 or TRBD2 (5 bases each). Germline lookup yields CDR1 SEHNR and CDR2 FQNEAQ (reference sequence). The CDR3 totals 17 residues. Trimming stripped 5 bases from V and 1 base from J, with 20 bases between.

This clonotype was found many times. The chain carries TRBV6-2 or TRBV6-3 and TRBJ2-5; no clear D. The germline V and J ends were trimmed by 5 bases and 1 base, with 8 bases remaining between them. CDR3 length: 13 amino acids. CDR1 is MNHEY and CDR2 is SVGEGT in the germline V gene. The CDR3 spells CASSRRTQETQYF. DNA for the CDR3: TGTGCCAGCAGTCGACGGACCCAAGAGACCCAGTACTTC.

The chain combines TRBV28 with TRBJ2-7, with 9 bases matching TRBD1. The ends lost 5 bases at V and 2 bases at J; junction bases unmatched: 10. This CDR3 comprises 16 residues. Germline assignment: CDR1 MDHEN and CDR2 SYDVKM. The CDR3 nucleotides are TGTGCCAGCAGTCCTCTTTCCGGGACAGGGACCTACGAGCAGTACTTC. This gives the protein CASSPLSGTGTYEQYF.

This clonotype has ten or more counts. The rearrangement joins TRBV6-6 to TRBJ2-5, with 7 nucleotides matching TRBD2. Germline trimming cut 6 bases from V and 2 bases from J; bases unmatched to any gene: 9. This CDR3 region has 15 residues. Per germline, CDR1 MNHNY and CDR2 SVGAGI (reference sequence). DNA for the CDR3: TGTGCCAGCAGAAAACAACTAGCGCAACAAGAGACCCAGTACTTC. Amino acids: CASRKQLAQQETQYF.

J is TRBJ1-6 and V is TRBV5-1, with TRBD1 matching over 8 bases. After removal of 4 bases from V and 7 bases from J, the junction contained 4 bases not matched to a gene. Germline-derived CDR1 and CDR2 are SGHRS and YFSETQ. The CDR3 length is 14 residues. CDR3 in DNA: TGCGCCAGCAGCCTACAGGGGGGGAATTCACCCCTCCACTTT. The encoded protein is CASSLQGGNSPLHF. The variable domain in full, completed from reference TRBV5-1 and TRBJ1-6, reads KAGVTQTPRYLIKTRGQQVTLSCSPISGHRSVSWYQQTPGQGLQFLFEYFSETQRNKGNFPGRFSGRQFSNSRSEMNVSTLELGDSALYLCASSLQGGNSPLHFGNGTRLTVT.

This clonotype appeared many times. The V and J genes are TRBV13 and TRBJ2-7; 11 positions match TRBD1. V was pared by 7 bases and J by 3 bases, with 8 bases of the junction left unmatched. Germline assignment: CDR1 PRHDT and CDR2 FYEKMQ (reference sequence). The CDR3 totals 15 residues. The DNA of the CDR3 is TGTGCCAGCACCTTTGCCGGGACAGGGGGCTACGAGCAGTACTTC. Its protein is CASTFAGTGGYEQYF.

This clonotype was found many times. This rearrangement joins TRBV28 to TRBJ2-5, with D tentatively TRBD1 (5 bases). The V end was cut by 4 bases, the J end by 5 bases, with 17 bases between. The CDR3 has 15 residues. Germline V gives CDR1 MDHEN, CDR2 SYDVKM. The CDR3 nucleotides are TGTGCCAGCAGTTCAGTACAGGCCTTGGGCGAGACCCAGTACTTC. The encoded protein is CASSSVQALGETQYF.

This clonotype was observed many times. The chain is built from TRBV28 and TRBJ2-7, with TRBD2 matching over 8 bases. The V segment lost 6 bases and the J segment 3 bases; nucleotides outside the gene matches: 7. CDR1 is MDHEN, CDR2 SYDVKM, per germline. CDR3 size: 14 residues. The CDR3 DNA sequence: TGTGCCAGCAGCAGCGGGAGCCTTTTCTACGAGCAGTACTTC. Amino acid sequence: CASSSGSLFYEQYF.

This clonotype was picked up many times. The V and J genes are TRBV5-1 and TRBJ1-6; 9 nucleotides line up with TRBD1. This CDR3 has 14 amino acids. V lost 2 bases, J lost 10 bases, and 4 bases stayed unmatched. Germline V CDR1 and CDR2: SGHRS, YFSETQ. This chain's CDR3 is CASSLRTGESPLHF. The CDR3 bases are TGCGCCAGCAGCTTAAGGACAGGGGAATCACCCCTCCACTTT.